This TCR beta chain was sequenced in a study of cytomegalovirus exposure and HLA in healthy donors. To note about this clone: Its antigen is undetermined.

V was clipped by 1 base and J by 3 bases, with 12 bases between them. This CDR3 is 16 amino acids long. Germline V gene lookup returns CDR1 LNHDA and CDR2 SQIVND (reference sequence). Study findings and constraints: Many donors carried some public TCRs, although rarity characterized most TCR sequences.

PCR amplification relied on 60 Vbeta primers (plus 13 Jbeta primers). Sequencing used immunoSEQ multiplex PCR; TCRdb keeps in-frame clones, though not all of them. This sample has roughly 190,000 clones; around 81% occur once, and the top ten carry around 2%. This TCR came from a man between 18 and 29 years old in good health and CMV-seronegative. What was sequenced was PBMCs. The chain recombines TRBV19 with TRBJ2-2; D is possibly TRBD2 (5 bases). CDR3 amino acids: CASSIAGREDTGELFF. The DNA for the CDR3 is TGTGCCAGTAGTATAGCGGGGAGAGAGGACACCGGGGAGCTGTTTTTT.